This T cell receptor beta chain was identified in a study of T cells in localized non-small cell lung cancer. The method was immunoSEQ multiplex PCR; TCRdb's version includes in-frame clones alone and lacks a portion of them. The data contain approximately 150,000 clones, roughly 90% of them singletons. Germline lookup yields CDR1 GTSNPN and CDR2 SVGIG (reference sequence). The CDR3 extends over 13 amino acids. V lost 6 bases to trimming and J lost 8 bases, with 19 bases between them. This clonotype originated in a female donor over 55 with stage I lung adenocarcinoma. Sequencing was performed on peripheral blood, taken before any cancer treatment. The chain links TRBV30 to TRBJ1-1; no clear D gene. CDR3 protein: CACVVFREAEAFF. CDR3 nucleotides: TGTGCCTGCGTTGTTTTCCGTGAAGCAGAAGCTTTCTTT.